The T cell receptor beta chain described here comes from a study of T cell responses to AZD1222 COVID-19 vaccine (dated by TCRdb to 2020 to 2022). Concerning the study at large: TCR sequencing was performed for more than 230 trial participants, of whom about 200 were given two doses of AZD1222 and around 25 were given two doses of MenACWY control vaccine. Enrollment into the trials was organized by age into subgroups of 18-55, 56-69 and 70-plus years, and those subgroups contained about 150, 27 and 61 TCR-sequenced participants, respectively. Summary of the overall study and its limitations: Spike-specific TCR breadth and depth rose significantly after two AZD1222 doses compared with day 0 and with MenACWY recipients. Reportedly, close to half of the unique spike-specific TCRs recognized epitopes lying outside the regions that are mutated in the B.1.351 and B.1.1.7 variants. CD4 TCRs associated with the vaccine covered the entire spike protein, and the dominant responses were in regions 160-218 and 743-854. In the small 56-69-year group, the increase in depth fell short of significance, most likely because of low power. Participants were mostly white British, with more females than males. The authors suggested clonal diversity may have been underestimated. Only a handful of AZD1222 recipients were SARS-CoV-2 seropositive at baseline, limiting conclusions about previously exposed vaccinees. Because no day 14 peak-response samples were available, the repertoires could be characterized only after the peak T cell response.

Taken from cysteine to phenylalanine, the CDR3 has 13 residues. Just CDR3 DNA is preserved here, 39 bases in frame from base 1. The germline V and J ends show losses of 6 bases and 7 bases respectively, and no gene match explains 4 bases of the junction. Details on this clone: Its antigen is currently not known. Base quality data are lacking; no much larger clone is found one base away.

The CDR3 regions of human TCRbeta chains were subjected to immunosequencing. The source study handled its data this way. Repertoire TCRs were checked for matches against a reference library of SARS-CoV-2-specific TCRs that had been generated using the MIRA antigen-specificity platform. Breadth meant the fraction of unique TCRs that were SARS-CoV-2-associated, whereas depth meant the fraction of total T cells that were SARS-CoV-2-associated. Using the MIRA data, each spike-specific TCR was assigned both to the spike region to which the TCR was reactive and to a CD4 or CD8 class. Log10-transformed breadth and depth values were compared by one-way ANOVA with Sidak's multiple comparisons tests. The table was pulled from immuneACCESS by TCRdb, which kept in-frame rearrangements only. Such tables lose some clones; where checked, under half of the loss comes from unresolved V genes, and the rest has no known cause. For V, J and clone size, that table is used; D and trimming come from the DNA. The sample profile shows 130,000 or so clones; 89% of them were found once. The ten largest clones take up roughly a tenth of the sample.

Taken with the paper, the label for time point translates to: about 28 days (+/-7) after the second vaccine dose. AZD1222 recipients given second doses at about 4 weeks or at about 12 weeks were pooled, since spike-specific TCR depth and breadth were not found to differ between the two schedules. Vaccinee samples were obtained from the UK trials COV001 and COV002, which included a single-blind randomized controlled phase 2/3 trial of AZD1222 (ChAdOx1 nCoV-19) in healthy adults. For TCRbeta chain sequencing, PBMC samples were collected from trial participants at day 0 and at day 28 after the second dose.

The sequence came from an adult who received the AZD1222 COVID-19 vaccine. The sequences come from peripheral blood, collected 28 days after the second AZD1222 dose. The sequence joins TRBV12-3 or TRBV12-4 to TRBJ1-2, with 11 bases matching TRBD1. The DNA reads as follows: TGTGCCAGCAGCCGGGACAGGGGGTTTGGCTACACCTTC. This codes for CASSRDRGFGYTF.